The 17 T cell receptor beta chains listed next were all sequenced from one sample in a study of blood T cell repertoires in COVID-19. The assay was immunoSEQ multiplex PCR, and TCRdb's table has in-frame clones only and misses some. The sample lists roughly 78,000 clones, roughly 80% seen once, with about 13% in the top ten. The sequencing sample was made of peripheral blood. Receptors originate from a man between 50 and 59 years old with COVID-19, enrolled during active disease.

The chain couples TRBV9 to TRBJ2-7; 10 bases fit TRBD2. Germline V lookup: CDR1 SGDLS, CDR2 YYNGEE. Trimming cost V 3 bases and J 4 bases; bases outside gene matches: 7. This CDR3 region has 15 residues. In nucleotides, the CDR3 is TGTGCCAGCAGCGGGACTAGCGGTTGGGGATACGAGCAGTACTTC. Protein sequence: CASSGTSGWGYEQYF.

The chain employs TRBV30 and TRBJ2-5; D gene ambiguous. This CDR3 has 12 amino acids. Trimming removed 1 base from V and 3 bases from J, with 6 bases in between. Germline CDR1 and CDR2: GTSNPN and SVGIG (reference sequence). The CDR3 is CAWSGQEETQYF. CDR3 nucleotide sequence: TGTGCCTGGAGTGGACAAGAAGAGACCCAGTACTTC.

The chain joins TRBV19 to TRBJ1-5, with 7 nucleotides matching TRBD1. The V gene's germline CDR1 is LNHDA and CDR2 SQIVND (reference sequence). V gave up 6 bases and J gave up 0 bases; unmatched junction bases: 5. The CDR3 runs 15 residues. CDR3 residues: CASSRGYDSNQPQHF. The CDR3 DNA follows: TGTGCCAGTAGCAGGGGGTACGATAGCAATCAGCCCCAGCATTTT.

The chain has TRBV11-2 and TRBJ1-1, with a weak D call TRBD1 (6 bases). The CDR3 contains 13 residues. The germline V and J ends were trimmed by 2 bases and 5 bases, with 9 bases remaining between them. CDR1 and CDR2 from the germline V gene are SGHAT and FQNNGV. The CDR3 nucleotides are TGTGCCAGCAGCTTAATAAGGGGGACTGAAGCTTTCTTT. It translates to CASSLIRGTEAFF.

This chain links TRBV7-2 with TRBJ2-5; TRBD2 matches at 9 bases. Trimming took 5 bases from V and 4 from J; bases not matched to a gene: 5. Germline CDR1 reads SGHTA; CDR2 reads FQGNSA. This CDR3 comprises 14 residues. CDR3 nucleotide sequence: TGTGCCAGCAGCCCGGGACTAGCTGGAGAGACCCAGTACTTC. Translating it yields CASSPGLAGETQYF.

The chain couples TRBV6-5 to TRBJ1-1, with D hard to call. The ends were cut back, 0 bases at V and 4 bases at J, with 6 bases in the middle. In germline, CDR1 is MNHEY, CDR2 SVGAGI. The CDR3 contains 13 residues. As DNA, the CDR3 is TGTGCCAGCAGTTACTCGGGAGGCACTGAAGCTTTCTTT. This encodes CASSYSGGTEAFF.

Ten or more counts support this clone. CDR3 coding DNA: TGTGCCAGCAGACCCGGGACAGGGGGCCTAAATGAAAAACTGTTTTTT. Its protein is CASRPGTGGLNEKLFF. V is TRBV7-9 and J is TRBJ1-4, with 12 nucleotides matching TRBD1. The junction had 7 bases not matched to a gene; V was cut back by 6 bases and J by 5 bases. Germline CDR1 reads SEHNR; CDR2 reads FQNEAQ (reference sequence). The CDR3 extends over 16 amino acids. Looking up the rest from reference TRBV7-9 and TRBJ1-4 gives the full variable domain: DTGVSQNPRHKITKRGQNVTFRCDPISEHNRLYWYRQTLGQGPEFLTYFQNEAQLEKSRLLSDRFSAERPKGSFSTLEIQRTEQGDSAMYLCASRPGTGGLNEKLFFGSGTQLSVL.

V gene TRBV30 combines with J gene TRBJ2-3; the D is unclear. Trimming removed 0 bases from V and 7 bases from J, with 8 bases in between. Germline V CDR1 and CDR2: GTSNPN, SVGIG (reference sequence). The CDR3 is 12 amino acids. In nucleotides, the CDR3 is TGTGCCTGGAGTGTTCAGGCATATACGCAGTATTTT. Residues: CAWSVQAYTQYF.

The rearrangement joins TRBV30 to TRBJ1-5, with D uncertain. V was shortened by 2 bases and J by 1 base, with 6 bases between the two germline ends. The germline V gene encodes CDR1 GTSNPN and CDR2 SVGIG (reference sequence). The CDR3 contains 13 residues. CDR3 sequence (DNA): TGTGCCTGGAGTCTCGAGAGCAATCAGCCCCAGCATTTT. This sequence encodes CAWSLESNQPQHF.

The chain links TRBV5-1 to TRBJ2-5; D perhaps matches TRBD2 (7 bases). V lost 5 bases and J 5 bases, leaving 13 bases between the germline ends. CDR1 SGHRS and CDR2 YFSETQ come from the germline V gene. The CDR3 extends over 13 amino acids. The CDR3 DNA is TGCGCCAGCAGAGGGGGAGGGACCGAGACCCAGTACTTC. Translation gives CASRGGGTETQYF.

The chain is built from TRBV4-1 and TRBJ2-5, with D possibly matching TRBD2 (8 bases). Germline V gene lookup returns CDR1 MGHRA and CDR2 YSYEKL. The CDR3 length is 18 residues. Between the trimmed V and J ends, which lost 1 base and 1 base, there was a span of 19 bases. CDR3: CASSQAGRGQPGQETQYF. In nucleotides, the CDR3 is TGCGCCAGCAGCCAAGCCGGGAGGGGACAGCCTGGCCAAGAGACCCAGTACTTC.

This clone was seen a few times. V and J are TRBV29-1 and TRBJ1-1, with 7 bases fitting TRBD1. From germline, CDR1 is SQVTM and CDR2 ANQGSEA. The CDR3 totals 12 residues. J lost 5 bases, V lost 3 bases, and 3 bases had no gene match. In DNA, the CDR3 is TGCAGCGTTGACAGGGGGGCGACTGAAGCTTTCTTT. Amino acids: CSVDRGATEAFF.

The rearrangement links TRBV7-3 to TRBJ2-2, with D possibly TRBD1 on 6 matching bases. The germline CDR1 and CDR2 sequences are SGHTA and FQGTGA. V shed 5 bases and J shed 1 base, with 17 bases lying between them. The CDR3 covers 17 residues. In nucleotides, the CDR3 is TGTGCCAGCAGCCGGAATAGGATACAGGGGAACACCGGGGAGCTGTTTTTT. Translation: CASSRNRIQGNTGELFF. Using reference TRBV7-3 and TRBJ2-2 for the parts outside the CDR3, the full variable domain is GAGVSQTPSNKVTEKGKYVELRCDPISGHTALYWYRQSLGQGPEFLIYFQGTGAADDSGLPNDRFFAVRPEGSVSTLKIQRTERGDSAVYLCASSRNRIQGNTGELFFGEGSRLTVL.

The rearrangement joins TRBV3-1 (or the pseudogene TRBV3-2) to TRBJ2-4, with D possibly being TRBD2 (6 bases). The CDR3 covers 15 residues. Per germline, CDR1 LGHDT and CDR2 YNNKEL (reference sequence). V was shortened by 3 bases and J by 0 bases, with 9 bases between the two germline ends. CDR3 nucleotides: TGTGCCAGCAGCCACCCGGGGGTAGCCAAAAACATTCAGTACTTC. Its protein product is CASSHPGVAKNIQYF.

This chain links TRBV7-2 with TRBJ2-7; maybe TRBD2 (6 bases). The CDR3 consists of 16 residues. Germline V CDR1 and CDR2: SGHTA, FQGNSA. The ends were cut back, 5 bases at V and 5 bases at J, with 22 bases in the middle. DNA of the CDR3: TGTGCCAGCAGCCCTGGACTACAAAGTGGAGGCAACGAGCAGTACTTC. This encodes CASSPGLQSGGNEQYF.

This chain connects TRBV6-4 to TRBJ2-6; no definite D call. Germline V gene sequence: CDR1 MRHNA, CDR2 SNTAGT. This CDR3 has 15 amino acids. V was cut by 0 bases and J by 0 bases, with 3 bases left in between. The CDR3 sequence: CASSDSSSGANVLTF. In nucleotides, the CDR3 is TGTGCCAGCAGTGACTCTAGCTCTGGGGCCAACGTCCTGACTTTC.

V is TRBV5-1 and J is TRBJ1-2; 8 bases are a match to TRBD1. This CDR3 spans 15 amino acids. Germline assignment: CDR1 SGHRS and CDR2 YFSETQ. V lost 0 bases, J lost 0 bases, and 1 base stayed unmatched. As DNA, the CDR3 is TGCGCCAGCAGCTTGGCACAGGGGGCTAACTATGGCTACACCTTC. Its protein is CASSLAQGANYGYTF.